The 32 T cell receptor beta chains presented below share a single source sample, sequenced in a study of T cell changes during pregnancy in multiple sclerosis. TCRdb's table, derived via immunoSEQ multiplex PCR, lists solely in-frame clones and lacks some. The sample shows approximately 97,000 clones, 90% to 95% of them seen only once. Sequenced material: peripheral blood, taken after pregnancy. The origin of the receptors is a female donor in good health, enrolled as a control in a pregnancy study.

The chain uses TRBV7-2 and TRBJ1-2, with D unclear. Germline loops: CDR1 SGHTA, CDR2 FQGNSA. The CDR3 consists of 14 residues. V gave up 5 bases and J gave up 3 bases, with 13 bases separating them. CDR3 DNA: TGTGCCAGCAGCCCCCCCCAGAATCACTATGGCTACACCTTC. Amino acid sequence: CASSPPQNHYGYTF.

J is TRBJ2-2 and V is TRBV11-1, with a possible D match to TRBD1 (6 bases). Per germline, CDR1 SGHAT and CDR2 FQDESV (reference sequence). This CDR3 comprises 15 residues. Trimming pared 5 bases from V and 0 bases from J, leaving 10 bases between. The CDR3 here is CASSNTGTNTGELFF. The CDR3 DNA sequence: TGTGCCAGCAGCAATACAGGGACGAACACCGGGGAGCTGTTTTTT. The full variable domain, with the rest looked up from reference TRBV11-1 and TRBJ2-2, is EAEVAQSPRYKITEKSQAVAFWCDPISGHATLYWYRQILGQGPELLVQFQDESVVDDSQLPKDRFSAERLKGVDSTLKIQPAELGDSAMYLCASSNTGTNTGELFFGEGSRLTVL.

The rearrangement joins TRBV19 to TRBJ1-5; 8 bases are a match to TRBD1. Germline values: CDR1 LNHDA, CDR2 SQIVND (reference sequence). The CDR3 is 15 residues long. With 6 bases clipped from V and 6 bases from J, the junction kept 10 bases outside the gene matches. The CDR3 coding sequence is TGTGCCAGTAGCTCACCGGACAGGGCGACTCAGCCCCAGCATTTT. Translating gives CASSSPDRATQPQHF.

The V and J genes are TRBV29-1 and TRBJ1-2, with D possibly being TRBD1 (6 bases). There are 15 residues in the CDR3. The ends were cut back, 4 bases at V and 0 bases at J, with 15 bases in the middle. Germline V gene lookup returns CDR1 SQVTM and CDR2 ANQGSEA. Here the CDR3 DNA reads TGCAGCGTTGGGGGTGCGGACAGCCCTAACTATGGCTACACCTTC. As protein: CSVGGADSPNYGYTF.

The genes are TRBV6-1 and TRBJ2-5; 8 bases map to TRBD1. TRBJ2-7 matches the DNA end more closely, so the J call is doubtful. The CDR3 loop spans 13 amino acids. The germline V gene encodes CDR1 MNHNS and CDR2 SASEGT. As DNA, the CDR3 is TGTGCCAGCAGAGTTGGGACAGGCTACGAGCAGTACTTC. This sequence encodes CASRVGTGYEQYF.

The chain recombines TRBV27 with TRBJ2-7; 7 positions match TRBD1. Germline-derived CDR1 and CDR2 are MNHEY and SMNVEV (reference sequence). V lost 8 bases and J lost 3; bases outside the gene matches: 7. CDR3 length: 13 residues. The CDR3 protein is CASGWDSRYEQYF. The DNA of the CDR3 is TGTGCCAGCGGATGGGACAGCCGCTACGAGCAGTACTTC.

The V and J genes are TRBV7-6 and TRBJ2-7; weak D call: TRBD2 (7 bases). The length of the CDR3 is 13 residues. V was pared by 5 bases and J by 7 bases, with 15 bases between. Germline V gene sequence: CDR1 SGHVS, CDR2 FNYEAQ. CDR3 sequence: CASSLRGAREQYF. DNA for the CDR3: TGTGCCAGCAGCCTACGGGGGGCCAGGGAGCAGTACTTC. Full variable domain (missing parts from reference TRBV7-6 and TRBJ2-7): GAGVSQSPRYKVTKRGQDVALRCDPISGHVSLYWYRQALGQGPEFLTYFNYEAQQDKSGLPNDRFSAERPEGSISTLTIQRTEQRDSAMYRCASSLRGAREQYFGPGTRLTVT.

This clone appeared a single time. This chain joins TRBV7-2 and TRBJ1-4; possibly TRBD1 for D (5 bases). This CDR3 region has 15 residues. CDR1 SGHTA and CDR2 FQGNSA come from the germline V gene. V was shortened by 5 bases and J by 3 bases, with 13 bases between the two germline ends. CDR3 in amino acids: CASSETAWPNEKLFF. DNA of the CDR3: TGTGCCAGCAGCGAGACAGCTTGGCCTAATGAAAAACTGTTTTTT. Together with reference TRBV7-2 and TRBJ1-4, the CDR3 gives the full variable domain: GAGVSQSPSNKVTEKGKDVELRCDPISGHTALYWYRQSLGQGLEFLIYFQGNSAPDKSGLPSDRFSAERTGGSVSTLTIQRTQQEDSAVYLCASSETAWPNEKLFFGSGTQLSVL.

V is TRBV6-5 and J is TRBJ2-2; 12 nucleotides align to TRBD2. V lost 0 bases, J lost 6 bases, and 2 bases stayed unmatched. Germline V gene data show CDR1 as MNHEY and CDR2 as SVGAGI. The length of the CDR3 is 16 residues. CDR3 coding DNA: TGTGCCAGCAGTTACTCGCTAGCGGGGGGGCCCGGGGAGCTGTTTTTT. Translation gives CASSYSLAGGPGELFF.

The chain carries TRBV9 and TRBJ2-3, with TRBD2 matching over 13 bases. Trimming cost V 4 bases and J 4 bases; bases outside gene matches: 6. Germline CDR1 reads SGDLS; CDR2 reads YYNGEE. The length of the CDR3 is 16 residues. The chain's CDR3 is CASSRGGLAGSDTQYF. The CDR3, as DNA: TGTGCCAGCAGCAGAGGGGGACTAGCGGGGTCAGATACGCAGTATTTT. The whole variable domain, filled in from reference TRBV9 and TRBJ2-3, reads DSGVTQTPKHLITATGQRVTLRCSPRSGDLSVYWYQQSLDQGLQFLIQYYNGEERAKGNILERFSAQQFPDLHSELNLSSLELGDSALYFCASSRGGLAGSDTQYFGPGTRLTVL.

The chain employs TRBV4-3 and TRBJ2-1; D uncertain. The CDR3 consists of 14 residues. V lost 1 base, J lost 5 bases, and 9 bases lay in between. Germline V gives CDR1 LGHNA, CDR2 YSLEER. CDR3 bases: TGCGCCAGCAGCCAAGGGTCCTCTAACAATGAGCAGTTCTTC. The encoded protein is CASSQGSSNNEQFF.

This chain connects TRBV13 to TRBJ1-1, with TRBD1 identical over 8 bases. CDR3 length: 14 residues. Germline CDR1 reads PRHDT; CDR2 reads FYEKMQ (reference sequence). V gave up 5 bases and J gave up 3 bases; unmatched junction bases: 5. The CDR3 bases are TGTGCCAGCAGCCGGACAGGGACCGACACTGAAGCTTTCTTT. Its translation: CASSRTGTDTEAFF.

V gene TRBV30 combines with J gene TRBJ1-4, with D hard to call. The germline CDR1 and CDR2 sequences are GTSNPN and SVGIG (reference sequence). The CDR3 is 12 amino acids. V lost 1 base and J lost 7, with 7 bases in between. The CDR3 DNA is TGTGCCTGGAGTGCGTCCCGTGAAAAACTGTTTTTT. Protein: CAWSASREKLFF.

This rearrangement joins TRBV4-3 to TRBJ1-4, with D perhaps matching TRBD1 (5 bases). This CDR3 spans 16 amino acids. Germline-derived CDR1 and CDR2 are LGHNA and YSLEER. V gave up 3 bases and J gave up 10 bases, with 21 bases separating them. The CDR3 region has the DNA TGCGCCAGCAGCCAGCTGGGGCGGGAGGGTTTTGGAAAACTGTTTTTT. This codes for CASSQLGREGFGKLFF.

V gene TRBV7-2 combines with J gene TRBJ2-3; D remains unclear. The germline gives CDR1 SGHTA, CDR2 FQGNSA. This CDR3 comprises 17 residues. V lost 5 bases to trimming and J lost 0 bases, with 18 bases between them. For the CDR3, the DNA is TGTGCCAGCAGCACCGTCTTGAGCATCCGGAGCACAGATACGCAGTATTTT. It encodes CASSTVLSIRSTDTQYF.

The gene calls are TRBV4-3 and TRBJ2-7; 12 bases agree with TRBD1. Germline CDR1 is LGHNA and CDR2 is YSLEER. The J segment lost 2 bases and the V segment lost 3 bases, leaving 5 bases of the junction unmatched. This CDR3 comprises 16 residues. Here the CDR3 reads CASSQGTGGLTYEQYF. For the CDR3, the DNA is TGCGCCAGCAGCCAGGGGACAGGGGGCTTGACCTACGAGCAGTACTTC.

V is TRBV5-1 and J is TRBJ2-5; 7 positions agree with TRBD2. This CDR3 has 17 amino acids. Germline V gene lookup returns CDR1 SGHRS and CDR2 YFSETQ. J lost 2 bases, V lost 4 bases, and 14 bases had no gene match. CDR3: CASSQDMTSWGQETQYF. The CDR3 nucleotides are TGCGCCAGCAGCCAAGACATGACTAGCTGGGGGCAAGAGACCCAGTACTTC.

The chain links TRBV14 to TRBJ1-2; 7 bases match TRBD1. This CDR3 spans 13 amino acids. CDR1 is SGHDN, CDR2 FVKESK, per germline. The V segment lost 1 base and the J segment 10 bases; nucleotides outside the gene matches: 6. The CDR3 loop is CASSQGWGTAYTF. In DNA form, the CDR3 reads TGTGCCAGCAGCCAAGGGTGGGGGACAGCCTACACCTTC. The complete variable domain, with remaining parts taken from reference TRBV14 and TRBJ1-2, reads EAGVTQFPSHSVIEKGQTVTLRCDPISGHDNLYWYRRVMGKEIKFLLHFVKESKQDESGMPNNRFLAERTGGTYSTLKVQPAELEDSGVYFCASSQGWGTAYTFGSGTRLTVV.

This sequence joins TRBV6-5 and TRBJ1-2, with D possibly being TRBD1 (5 bases). Trimming left V 6 bases short and J 10 bases short, with 18 bases between. The CDR3 spans 13 residues. CDR1 is MNHEY, CDR2 SVGAGI, per germline. This chain's CDR3 is CASRASLWGDYTF. CDR3 coding DNA: TGTGCCAGCAGGGCCTCGCTCTGGGGGGACTACACCTTC.

The chain combines TRBV19 with TRBJ2-5, with 9 bases fitting TRBD1. V trimming: 5 bases; J trimming: 0 bases; junction bases outside the gene matches: 7. Germline V gene sequence: CDR1 LNHDA, CDR2 SQIVND (reference sequence). This CDR3 has 16 residues. CDR3 loop: CASSGTGTGNQETQYF. CDR3 DNA sequence: TGTGCCAGTAGTGGGACCGGGACAGGGAACCAAGAGACCCAGTACTTC.

This rearrangement joins TRBV10-3 to TRBJ2-6; TRBD2 matches at 8 bases. The V gene end was trimmed by 10 bases and the J gene end by 0 bases; junction bases not matched to a gene: 11. This CDR3 is 17 amino acids long. Germline V gene lookup returns CDR1 ENHRY and CDR2 SYGVKD. The CDR3 spells CATGRGAPGSGANVLTF. The CDR3 nucleotides read TGTGCCACGGGGCGGGGGGCTCCCGGCTCTGGGGCCAACGTCCTGACTTTC.

The V call is TRBV4-1, the J call TRBJ2-2; perhaps TRBD2 as D (5 bases). The germline V and J ends were trimmed by 0 bases and 1 base, with 9 bases remaining between them. The CDR3 covers 16 residues. Germline values: CDR1 MGHRA, CDR2 YSYEKL. CDR3 DNA: TGCGCCAGCAGCCAAGAGCTCGGGGTGAACACCGGGGAGCTGTTTTTT. The encoded protein is CASSQELGVNTGELFF.

V is TRBV6-1 and J is TRBJ1-2; 7 positions match TRBD1. Per the germline V gene, CDR1 is MNHNS and CDR2 is SASEGT. The CDR3 runs 13 residues. V trimming: 2 bases; J trimming: 6 bases; junction bases outside the gene matches: 3. CDR3 sequence: CASSERGRDGYTF. CDR3 DNA sequence: TGTGCCAGCAGTGAAAGGGGGCGCGATGGCTACACCTTC.

The rearrangement joins TRBV27 to TRBJ2-7, with 9 nucleotides matching TRBD1. V was pared by 5 bases and J by 3 bases, with 2 bases of the junction left unmatched. Germline V gene sequence: CDR1 MNHEY, CDR2 SMNVEV (reference sequence). The CDR3 contains 13 residues. Written as DNA, the CDR3 is TGTGCCAGCAGTCGGGGACAGGGCTACGAGCAGTACTTC. Its protein is CASSRGQGYEQYF.

The chain recombines TRBV9 with TRBJ2-1; tentatively, D is TRBD2 (5 bases). V was clipped by 4 bases and J by 5 bases, with 13 bases between them. This CDR3 has 14 residues. The germline CDR1 and CDR2 sequences are SGDLS and YYNGEE. The CDR3 bases are TGTGCCAGCAGCAAACCACCCGGGGACAATGAGCAGTTCTTC. This encodes CASSKPPGDNEQFF.

J is TRBJ2-7 and V is TRBV6-5; TRBD1 matches at 9 bases. The CDR3 is made up of 15 amino acids. Germline CDR1 reads MNHEY; CDR2 reads SVGAGI. V shed 6 bases and J 7 bases; nucleotides not matched to a gene: 13. CDR3 in DNA: TGTGCCAGCAGGTCCCGAGGGACAGGGCCGGGAGAGCAGTACTTC. This sequence encodes CASRSRGTGPGEQYF.

The chain is built from TRBV6-5 and TRBJ1-1, with 8 bases fitting TRBD1. V gave up 7 bases and J gave up 8 bases; unmatched junction bases: 3. The CDR3 is made up of 11 amino acids. CDR1 is MNHEY, CDR2 SVGAGI, per germline. CDR3 amino acids: CASKWDREAFF. DNA of the CDR3: TGTGCCAGCAAATGGGACAGGGAAGCTTTCTTT.

The V gene is TRBV7-2, the J gene TRBJ2-1; 7 bases match TRBD2. CDR1 is SGHTA and CDR2 is FQGNSA in the germline V gene. This CDR3 has 14 amino acids. The V gene end was trimmed by 1 base and the J gene end by 7 bases; junction bases not matched to a gene: 4. The CDR3, as DNA: TGTGCCAGCAGCTTAGAATTTAGCGGGAATGAGCAGTTCTTC. Its translation: CASSLEFSGNEQFF.

The rearrangement joins TRBV4-3 to TRBJ1-2, with D uncertain. CDR1 is LGHNA and CDR2 is YSLEER in the germline V gene. V lost 0 bases, J lost 4 bases, and 9 bases lay in between. The CDR3 is 14 amino acids. The CDR3 spells CASSQDHFPYGYTF. CDR3 coding DNA: TGCGCCAGCAGCCAAGATCACTTTCCCTATGGCTACACCTTC.

This clone showed up just once. The V gene is TRBV19, the J gene TRBJ1-3; TRBD1 might be the D (5 bases). The germline V gene has CDR1 LNHDA and CDR2 SQIVND (reference sequence). The V gene lost 5 bases and the J gene lost 4 bases, with 15 bases spanning the gap. This CDR3 is built from 15 residues. The CDR3 region is CASSGGRGTGNTIYF. Written as DNA, the CDR3 is TGTGCCAGTAGTGGAGGACGGGGGACGGGAAACACCATATATTTT.

The chain has TRBV5-4 and TRBJ2-1; 13 bases are shared with TRBD2. This CDR3 comprises 17 residues. Germline V gene lookup returns CDR1 SGHNT and CDR2 YYREEE (reference sequence). The J segment lost 7 bases and the V segment lost 4 bases, leaving 11 bases of the junction unmatched. The DNA of the CDR3 is TGTGCCAGCAGCGTGCGAGCCGGGACTAGCGGGGATAATGAGCAGTTCTTC. Protein product: CASSVRAGTSGDNEQFF.

The sample holds one count of this clone. The DNA for the CDR3 is TGCGCCAGCAGCCAAGTGGCGCTTGGCGGGACCTACGAGCAGTACTTC. As protein: CASSQVALGGTYEQYF. The chain employs TRBV4-3 and TRBJ2-7; perhaps TRBD2 as D (6 bases). The CDR3 covers 16 residues. Germline V CDR1 and CDR2: LGHNA, YSLEER. With 1 base removed from V and 2 bases from J, the gap between germline ends came to 15 bases.